The 30 T cell receptor beta chains below all came from one sample that was sequenced in a study of blood T cell repertoires in COVID-19. Method: immunoSEQ multiplex PCR; TCRdb's copy keeps in-frame clones and lacks some. The table lists roughly 260,000 clones, 88% of them singletons. The source material was peripheral blood. The receptors shown here come from a woman in her 30s with COVID-19, enrolled during active disease.

The gene calls are TRBV7-2 and TRBJ2-7; TRBD1 matches at 11 bases. Germline loops: CDR1 SGHTA, CDR2 FQGNSA. The CDR3 loop spans 15 amino acids. V lost 5 bases to trimming and J lost 2 bases; unmatched junction nucleotides: 5. The CDR3 bases are TGTGCCAGCAGCCCCGGGACAGGGGGGACCTACGAGCAGTACTTC. This codes for CASSPGTGGTYEQYF.

The V call is TRBV19, the J call TRBJ2-1; tentative D call: TRBD2 (6 bases). The germline V and J ends were trimmed by 10 bases and 1 base, with 14 bases remaining between them. The CDR3 is made up of 14 amino acids. CDR1 LNHDA and CDR2 SQIVND come from the germline V gene (reference sequence). Written as DNA, the CDR3 is TGTGCCACTAAAGGTGCGGGGTCCTACAATGAGCAGTTCTTC. Amino acids: CATKGAGSYNEQFF.

The chain uses TRBV13 and TRBJ2-3, with 12 nucleotides matching TRBD2. J was trimmed by 0 bases and V by 0 bases; bases with no gene match: 4. Germline CDR1 and CDR2: PRHDT and FYEKMQ (reference sequence). The CDR3 consists of 18 residues. The CDR3 region is CASSLGLAGGPSTDTQYF. The CDR3 nucleotides read TGTGCCAGCAGCTTAGGACTAGCGGGAGGCCCTAGCACAGATACGCAGTATTTT.

The rearrangement uses TRBV2 and TRBJ1-3; D unresolved. This CDR3 has 14 residues. Trimming cost V 7 bases and J 1 base, with 11 bases left between them. CDR1 SNHLY and CDR2 FYNNEI come from the germline V gene. The CDR3 sequence: CASKPLPSGNTIYF. DNA of the CDR3: TGTGCCAGCAAGCCCCTTCCTTCTGGAAACACCATATATTTT.

This chain uses TRBV5-6 with TRBJ1-2; 11 bases map to TRBD1. Germline V gives CDR1 SGHDT, CDR2 YYEEEE. V dropped 4 bases and J dropped 3; count of bases not matched to a gene: 5. CDR3 length equals 15 residues. The CDR3 loop is CASSRTGGRDYGYTF. CDR3 nucleotide sequence: TGTGCCAGCAGCCGGACAGGGGGCCGGGACTATGGCTACACCTTC.

This chain joins TRBV7-2 and TRBJ2-7; 7 bases align to TRBD2. J was trimmed by 5 bases and V by 3 bases; bases with no gene match: 10. The CDR3 covers 15 residues. Per the germline V gene, CDR1 is SGHTA and CDR2 is FQGNSA. The CDR3 reads CASSLAPAGGNEQYF. Written as DNA, the CDR3 is TGTGCCAGCAGCTTGGCCCCGGCCGGGGGGAACGAGCAGTACTTC.

This chain connects TRBV23-1 to TRBJ1-2; possibly TRBD1 for D (5 bases). TRBV23-1 is an ORF for which the function is uncertain. The CDR3 extends over 13 amino acids. The V and J ends lost 2 bases and 6 bases respectively, with 10 bases between them. The DNA for the CDR3 is TGCGCCAGCAGTCAACGGGGACTGGATGGCTACACCTTC. It yields the protein CASSQRGLDGYTF.

V gene TRBV29-1 combines with J gene TRBJ2-2; D possibly corresponds to TRBD1 (5 bases). The CDR3 loop spans 13 amino acids. The ends were cut back, 6 bases at V and 2 bases at J, with 10 bases in the middle. Per germline, CDR1 SQVTM and CDR2 ANQGSEA. The DNA for the CDR3 is TGCAGCGTCCCCAGGGAAAACACCGGGGAGCTGTTTTTT. This gives the protein CSVPRENTGELFF.

V gene TRBV7-8 combines with J gene TRBJ2-7; no reliable D call. V gave up 0 bases and J gave up 2 bases, with 5 bases separating them. The CDR3 is made up of 13 amino acids. CDR1 is SGHVS, CDR2 FQNEAQ, per germline. This chain's CDR3 is CASSLARTYEQYF. In DNA form, the CDR3 reads TGTGCCAGCAGCTTAGCCAGGACCTACGAGCAGTACTTC.

A word on this clone: Other DNA sequences in the same sample also yield this CDR3. The CDR3 region is CASSQGLLYEQYF. CDR3 sequence (DNA): TGCGCCAGCAGCCAGGGACTACTATACGAGCAGTACTTC. V usage is TRBV4-1 and J usage is TRBJ2-7; 7 bases line up with TRBD2. Germline-derived CDR1 and CDR2 are MGHRA and YSYEKL. This CDR3 region has 13 residues. The trim removed 3 bases at V and 4 bases at J, leaving 3 bases unmatched.

V usage is TRBV19 and J usage is TRBJ1-3; 9 bases are shared with TRBD1. The germline V gene has CDR1 LNHDA and CDR2 SQIVND (reference sequence). The V and J ends lost 4 bases and 4 bases, in that order; junction bases with no gene match: 5. The CDR3 spans 15 residues. CDR3 bases: TGTGCCAGTAGTACCTCGGGACAGGGAGGAAACACCATATATTTT. It translates to CASSTSGQGGNTIYF.

This clone was found a few times. The gene calls are TRBV3-1 (or the pseudogene TRBV3-2) and TRBJ2-1, with a weak D call TRBD2 (6 bases). CDR1 is LGHDT and CDR2 is YNNKEL in the germline V gene (reference sequence). V was shortened by 6 bases and J by 7 bases, with 25 bases between the two germline ends. The length of the CDR3 is 17 residues. DNA for the CDR3: TGTGCCAGCAGTCGAGCGTTAGCGGCAATAGGTGGGAATGAGCAGTTCTTC. This sequence encodes CASSRALAAIGGNEQFF.

The table lists this clone with a count of one. The chain carries TRBV5-1 and TRBJ1-2, with D perhaps TRBD1 (5 bases). Trimming took 1 base from V and 8 from J, leaving 15 bases between them. Germline values: CDR1 SGHRS, CDR2 YFSETQ. This CDR3 region has 14 residues. CDR3 amino acids: CASSLPSLGVGYTF. For the CDR3, the DNA is TGCGCCAGCAGCTTGCCCTCGCTAGGGGTCGGCTACACCTTC. Filled out from reference TRBV5-1 and TRBJ1-2, the complete variable domain reads KAGVTQTPRYLIKTRGQQVTLSCSPISGHRSVSWYQQTPGQGLQFLFEYFSETQRNKGNFPGRFSGRQFSNSRSEMNVSTLELGDSALYLCASSLPSLGVGYTFGSGTRLTVV.

DNA for the CDR3: TGCAGCGCTATTGGACTAGCGGGACACAATGAGCAGTTCTTC. Protein: CSAIGLAGHNEQFF. The V gene is TRBV29-1, the J gene TRBJ2-1, with 12 bases lining up with TRBD2. V lost 7 bases to trimming and J lost 5 bases; unmatched junction nucleotides: 6. Germline V CDR1 and CDR2: SQVTM, ANQGSEA. The CDR3 contains 14 residues.

The gene calls are TRBV19 and TRBJ2-3, with a weak D call TRBD2 (6 bases). Germline lookup yields CDR1 LNHDA and CDR2 SQIVND (reference sequence). The CDR3 contains 14 residues. Deletions cut 5 bases from V and 2 bases from J, with 11 bases between. In DNA form, the CDR3 reads TGTGCCAGTAGTGGTAGCGGTATCACAGATACGCAGTATTTT. Residues: CASSGSGITDTQYF. The full variable domain, completed using reference TRBV19 and TRBJ2-3, is DGGITQSPKYLFRKEGQNVTLSCEQNLNHDAMYWYRQDPGQGLRLIYYSQIVNDFQKGDIAEGYSVSREKKESFPLTVTSAQKNPTAFYLCASSGSGITDTQYFGPGTRLTVL.

Only one count was recorded for this clone. V and J are TRBV19 and TRBJ2-6; a possible D gene is TRBD1 (6 bases). CDR1 LNHDA and CDR2 SQIVND come from the germline V gene (reference sequence). The V end lost 2 bases, the J end lost 3 bases, and 11 bases lay between the germline ends. CDR3 length: 16 residues. The CDR3 nucleotides are TGTGCCAGTAGTATAACTTGGGGGCGTGGGGCCAACGTCCTGACTTTC. Translated, it gives CASSITWGRGANVLTF.

The J gene is TRBJ1-6, the V gene TRBV19; 7 bases map to TRBD1. Germline CDR1 is LNHDA and CDR2 is SQIVND (reference sequence). This CDR3 contains 15 residues. Losses at the gene ends were 5 bases for V and 5 bases for J; bases not matched to a gene: 6. The CDR3: CASSAPQGDNSPLHF. CDR3 nucleotides: TGTGCCAGTAGTGCGCCTCAGGGGGATAATTCACCCCTCCACTTT.

This sequence joins TRBV10-1 and TRBJ2-7, with 14 bases lining up with TRBD2. The CDR3 sequence is 19 residues long. The V and J ends lost 0 bases and 6 bases, in that order; junction bases with no gene match: 13. Germline V gives CDR1 WNHNN, CDR2 SYGVQD (reference sequence). CDR3 sequence (DNA): TGCGCCAGCAGTGAGTCTAGGGGGACTAGCGGGAGTTCCTCACTCGAGCAGTACTTC. It is translated as CASSESRGTSGSSSLEQYF.

CDR3: CSVEGPSSGANVLTF. The CDR3 region has the DNA TGCAGCGTTGAGGGCCCCTCCTCTGGGGCCAACGTCCTGACTTTC. The chain has TRBV29-1 and TRBJ2-6; D remains unclear. V lost 3 bases to trimming and J lost 0 bases, with 9 bases between them. The germline V gene encodes CDR1 SQVTM and CDR2 ANQGSEA. The CDR3 covers 15 residues.

This clone has a single count. The chain couples TRBV2 to TRBJ1-5, with 7 bases fitting TRBD1. Germline CDR1 reads SNHLY; CDR2 reads FYNNEI. CDR3 length equals 15 residues. V trimming: 7 bases; J trimming: 3 bases; junction bases outside the gene matches: 9. The chain's CDR3 is CASKEAGGFNQPQHF. The CDR3 bases are TGTGCCAGCAAGGAGGCAGGGGGTTTCAATCAGCCCCAGCATTTT.

This chain connects TRBV4-3 to TRBJ2-3, with 12 bases lining up with TRBD2. Germline CDR1 reads LGHNA; CDR2 reads YSLEER. The CDR3 has 16 amino acids. V lost 1 base, J lost 6 bases, and 5 bases stayed unmatched. CDR3 sequence: CASSQAGLAGIDTQYF. CDR3 nucleotides: TGCGCCAGCAGCCAAGCCGGACTAGCGGGAATCGATACGCAGTATTTT.

J is TRBJ2-3 and V is TRBV28; 10 bases agree with TRBD1. The germline V gene encodes CDR1 MDHEN and CDR2 SYDVKM. V lost 6 bases, J lost 3 bases, and 6 bases stayed unmatched. CDR3 length equals 15 residues. The CDR3 DNA is TGTGCCAGCAGCCCCGACAGGGGGCTTACAGATACGCAGTATTTT. Translating gives CASSPDRGLTDTQYF.

This sequence joins TRBV11-3 and TRBJ1-6; D perhaps matches TRBD1 (5 bases). Trimming removed 5 bases at V and 10 bases at J, with 15 bases between. Looked up from germline, CDR1 is SGHNT and CDR2 is YENEEA. The CDR3 has 14 residues. Here the CDR3 reads CASSPRWGRSPLHF. The CDR3 nucleotides are TGTGCCAGCAGCCCCCGCTGGGGCCGATCACCCCTCCACTTT.

The rearrangement joins TRBV4-3 to TRBJ2-1, with D perhaps TRBD2 (6 bases). Trimming shortened V by 0 bases and J by 2 bases, and 14 bases separated the two germline ends. The CDR3 extends over 17 amino acids. Germline-derived CDR1 and CDR2 are LGHNA and YSLEER. The CDR3 reads CASSQDFLADPYNEQFF. The CDR3, as DNA: TGCGCCAGCAGCCAAGATTTTTTAGCGGACCCCTACAATGAGCAGTTCTTC.

The chain has TRBV5-1 and TRBJ2-5, with unresolved D. The CDR3 runs 14 residues. CDR1 and CDR2 from the germline V gene are SGHRS and YFSETQ. V lost 4 bases, J lost 3 bases, and 13 bases lay in between. CDR3: CASSTPGLEETQYF. CDR3 nucleotide sequence: TGCGCCAGCAGCACACCCGGGTTAGAAGAGACCCAGTACTTC. The variable domain in full, completed from reference TRBV5-1 and TRBJ2-5, reads KAGVTQTPRYLIKTRGQQVTLSCSPISGHRSVSWYQQTPGQGLQFLFEYFSETQRNKGNFPGRFSGRQFSNSRSEMNVSTLELGDSALYLCASSTPGLEETQYFGPGTRLLVL.

V gene TRBV12-3 or TRBV12-4 combines with J gene TRBJ2-7, with D tentatively TRBD1 (6 bases). The CDR3 length is 13 residues. V lost 4 bases and J lost 3, with 10 bases in between. In DNA form, the CDR3 reads TGTGCCAGCAGTTCGGGCAGGGGCTACGAGCAGTACTTC. It yields the protein CASSSGRGYEQYF.

V usage is TRBV10-3 and J usage is TRBJ2-1; TRBD2 might be the D (6 bases). V was pared by 9 bases and J by 1 base, with 19 bases between. This CDR3 comprises 16 residues. CDR1 and CDR2 from the germline V gene are ENHRY and SYGVKD. The CDR3 reads CAMMADSGNSYNEQFF. CDR3 DNA: TGTGCCATGATGGCGGATAGCGGCAATTCCTACAATGAGCAGTTCTTC.

J is TRBJ2-2 and V is TRBV20-1; D might be TRBD1 (6 bases). CDR1 and CDR2 from the germline V gene are DFQATT and SNEGSKA (reference sequence). V lost 3 bases and J lost 1, with 12 bases in between. This CDR3 spans 15 amino acids. The CDR3 loop reads CSASSGHMNTGELFF. DNA of the CDR3: TGCAGTGCTAGTTCGGGACACATGAACACCGGGGAGCTGTTTTTT.

The CDR3 nucleotides are TGTGCCAGCAGCGCCAACCGCCCCAGGAGGTGCTACAATGAGCAGTTCTTC. Residues: CASSANRPRRCYNEQFF. The chain couples TRBV21-1 to TRBJ2-1; the tabulated D call, TRBD2, remains unverified against the DNA. TRBV21-1 is an annotated pseudogene. The CDR3 loop spans 17 amino acids.

The chain has TRBV28 and TRBJ2-5; 8 nucleotides match TRBD1. The CDR3 sequence is 14 residues long. From germline, CDR1 is MDHEN and CDR2 SYDVKM. The J segment lost 5 bases and the V segment lost 5 bases, leaving 7 bases of the junction unmatched. CDR3 sequence (DNA): TGTGCCAGCAGTCCGCAGACAGGGGTTGAGACCCAGTACTTC. Residues: CASSPQTGVETQYF.